These 11 T cell receptor beta chains came from one sample sequenced in a study of OX40 agonist ivuxolimab in advanced cancers. Method: immunoSEQ multiplex PCR; TCRdb's copy keeps in-frame clones and lacks some. The sample holds some 140,000 clones, less than 95% seen once. Sequencing was performed on CD4+ or CD8+ T cells sorted from blood, taken in a trial of the OX40 agonist ivuxolimab. The origin of the receptors is an adult with an advanced solid tumor such as melanoma, head and neck, liver or kidney cancer.

This chain joins TRBV4-3 and TRBJ1-2; D uncertain. The V end was cut by 1 base, the J end by 3 bases, with 12 bases between. Germline values: CDR1 LGHNA, CDR2 YSLEER. The CDR3 has 15 amino acids. CDR3 sequence: CASSQGVMGDYGYTF. For the CDR3, the DNA is TGCGCCAGCAGCCAAGGGGTGATGGGTGACTATGGCTACACCTTC.

The rearrangement links TRBV5-1 to TRBJ2-5, with 8 bases matching TRBD2. The CDR3 totals 16 residues. Germline CDR1 reads SGHRS; CDR2 reads YFSETQ. Trimming at V came to 0 bases and at J to 2 bases, leaving 6 bases not matched to a gene. The CDR3 nucleotides read TGCGCCAGCAGCTTGGGTCCAGCGGGAGAACAAGAGACCCAGTACTTC. Translating it yields CASSLGPAGEQETQYF.

This clone was recorded once. CDR3 residues: CASSEYPPGATNEKLFF. CDR3 in DNA: TGTGCCAGCAGTGAATATCCCCCCGGGGCGACGAATGAAAAACTGTTTTTT. The chain combines TRBV6-1 with TRBJ1-4; perhaps TRBD1 as D (5 bases). Deletions cut 2 bases from V and 5 bases from J, with 18 bases between. The CDR3 runs to 17 residues. The germline V gene encodes CDR1 MNHNS and CDR2 SASEGT.

In regard to this clone: The junction departs from germline at one end; a sequencing error may be responsible. J is TRBJ1-4 and V is TRBV5-3; the D gene is possibly TRBD1 (5 bases). TRBV5-3 is known as an ORF, though its function is uncertain. This CDR3 has 14 residues. The CDR3 spells CASSLGQTNEKLFF. CDR3 DNA sequence: TGTGCCAGCAGCTTGGGGCAGACTAATGAAAAACTGTTTTTT.

The CDR3 spells CSVWEGGKLFF. For the CDR3, the DNA is TGCAGTGTATGGGAAGGAGGAAAACTGTTTTTT. V usage is TRBV20-1 and J usage is TRBJ1-4; D is undetermined. This CDR3 region has 11 residues. Per the germline V gene, CDR1 is DFQATT and CDR2 is SNEGSKA (reference sequence). V lost 7 bases to trimming and J lost 10 bases, with 13 bases between them.

The chain combines TRBV7-3 with TRBJ2-1, with 9 bases identical to TRBD2. This CDR3 spans 15 amino acids. CDR1 and CDR2 (germline): SGHTA, FQGTGA. With V trimmed by 5 bases and J by 0 bases, 2 bases remained unmatched. The DNA of the CDR3 is TGTGCCAGCAGCGATAGCGGGAGCTCCTACAATGAGCAGTTCTTC. Protein: CASSDSGSSYNEQFF.

This clone was seen a single time. This chain connects TRBV11-2 to TRBJ1-4; D uncertain. Trimming took 2 bases from V and 4 from J, leaving 5 bases between them. This CDR3 is built from 13 residues. The germline CDR1 and CDR2 sequences are SGHAT and FQNNGV. CDR3 nucleotides: TGTGCCAGCAGCTTAAAGGGTAATGAAAAACTGTTTTTT. Protein product: CASSLKGNEKLFF.

The chain links TRBV9 to TRBJ1-4; D gene ambiguous. V gave up 0 bases and J gave up 8 bases, with 14 bases separating them. This CDR3 spans 15 amino acids. Germline loops: CDR1 SGDLS, CDR2 YYNGEE. The CDR3 region is CASSVVYGDSEKLFF. The CDR3 nucleotides are TGTGCCAGCAGCGTAGTCTATGGAGACTCAGAAAAACTGTTTTTT.

Regarding this clone: This CDR3 is also generated by other DNA sequences in the sample. The rearrangement uses TRBV7-9 and TRBJ1-5; TRBD1 aligns across 10 bases. The V and J ends lost 4 bases and 5 bases, in that order; junction bases with no gene match: 5. Germline CDR1 and CDR2: SEHNR and FQNEAQ (reference sequence). The CDR3 covers 15 residues. The CDR3 reads CASSSSGTGDQPQHF. CDR3 sequence (DNA): TGTGCCAGCAGCTCCTCCGGGACAGGGGATCAGCCCCAGCATTTT.

On this clone: The same CDR3 is also encoded by other DNA sequences in this sample. The J gene is TRBJ1-2, the V gene TRBV7-3; a possible D gene is TRBD1 (5 bases). CDR3 length: 15 residues. The V end lost 0 bases, the J end lost 2 bases, and 10 bases lay between the germline ends. The V gene's germline CDR1 is SGHTA and CDR2 FQGTGA. CDR3 residues: CASSLTGQGNYGYTF. The CDR3 nucleotides read TGTGCCAGCAGCTTAACGGGGCAGGGAAACTATGGCTACACCTTC.

The J gene is TRBJ1-2, the V gene TRBV5-1; D remains unclear. CDR1 is SGHRS and CDR2 is YFSETQ in the germline V gene. Trimming took 2 bases from V and 2 from J, leaving 13 bases between them. The CDR3 totals 15 residues. Here the CDR3 DNA reads TGCGCCAGCAGCTTAGGCCAAGGGTTCAACTATGGCTACACCTTC. Its translation is CASSLGQGFNYGYTF.